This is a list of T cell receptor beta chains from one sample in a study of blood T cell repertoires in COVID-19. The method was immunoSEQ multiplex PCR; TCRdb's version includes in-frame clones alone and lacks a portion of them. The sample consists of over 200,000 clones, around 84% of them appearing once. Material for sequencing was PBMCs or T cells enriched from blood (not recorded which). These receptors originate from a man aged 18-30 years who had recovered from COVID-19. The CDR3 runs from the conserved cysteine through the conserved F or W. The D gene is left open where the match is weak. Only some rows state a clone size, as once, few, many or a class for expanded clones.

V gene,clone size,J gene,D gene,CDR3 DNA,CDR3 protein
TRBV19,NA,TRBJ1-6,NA,TGTGCCAGTAGTATCACCACAATGCTGCCCCTCCACTTT,CASSITTMLPLHF
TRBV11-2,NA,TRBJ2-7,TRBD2,TGTGCCAGCAGACCAGCCGTCCCTAGCGGGAGGTACGAGCAGTACTTC,CASRPAVPSGRYEQYF
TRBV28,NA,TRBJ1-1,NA,TGTGCCAGCAGCCAGACGGCGGCCACTGAAGCTTTCTTT,CASSQTAATEAFF
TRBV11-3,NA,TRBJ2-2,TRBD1,TGTGCCAGCAGCTTAGTACCCCGGGACAGGGATGGATCGAGCGGGGAGCTGTTTTTT,CASSLVPRDRDGSSGELFF
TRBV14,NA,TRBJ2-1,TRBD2,TGTGCCAGCAGCCCAGTAACTAGCGGTATTTCCTACAATGAGCAGTTCTTC,CASSPVTSGISYNEQFF
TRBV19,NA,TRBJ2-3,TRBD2,TGTGCCAGTAGCTTCCCGGGGGGAGGCACAGATACGCAGTATTTT,CASSFPGGGTDTQYF
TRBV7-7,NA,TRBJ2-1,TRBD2,TGTGCTAGCAGCTCCGGACTAGCGGCAAACAATGAGCAGTTCTTC,CASSSGLAANNEQFF
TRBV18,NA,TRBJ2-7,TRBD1,TGTGCCAGCTCACCGGGTGGGACAGGCGAGCAGTACTTC,CASSPGGTGEQYF
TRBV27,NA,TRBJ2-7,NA,TGTGCCAGCAGTATCCTGACACGTGAAGCCGAGCAGTACTTC,CASSILTREAEQYF
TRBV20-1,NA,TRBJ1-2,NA,TGCAGTGCTAGTATCGGGGAGTATGGCTACACCTTC,CSASIGEYGYTF
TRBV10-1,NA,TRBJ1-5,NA,TGCGCCAGCAGTCGGGATGGCAATCAGCCCCAGCATTTT,CASSRDGNQPQHF
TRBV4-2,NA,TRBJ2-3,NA,TGTGCCAGCAGCCAAGATTGGGGGGGCCAGAGCACAGATACGCAGTATTTT,CASSQDWGGQSTDTQYF
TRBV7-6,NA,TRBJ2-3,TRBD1,TGTGCCAGCAGCTTAGGACCGGGACAGGGTTCTAGCACAGATACGCAGTATTTT,CASSLGPGQGSSTDTQYF
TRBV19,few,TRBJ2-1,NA,TGTGCCAGTAGTATGGACTACTACAATGAGCAGTTCTTC,CASSMDYYNEQFF